This T cell receptor beta chain was identified during a study of shared clonotypes between healthy human individuals. This CDR3 contains 14 residues. The germline V gene encodes CDR1 SGHKS and CDR2 YYEKEE (reference sequence). V lost 4 bases and J lost 0; bases outside the gene matches: 3. Study-level points and caveats: Clonotype sharing among the donors was expected to vary with sequencing depth. Sequencing of the sorted subsets was shown by rarefaction to be incomplete despite large depth. Naive CD4 clonotypes overlapped across a handful of donors at around 5%.

Here immunoSEQ multiplex PCR was the method, and the copy in TCRdb shows in-frame clones only, minus some. Among around 690,000 clones listed, 90% were seen once. Remarks on this clone: Its antigen is still unknown.

The J gene is TRBJ2-7, the V gene TRBV5-5; TRBD2 matches 8 bases. This TCR was recovered from a man between 18 and 35 years old in good health. Some clones in this sample may be carry-over from other donors' samples. Sequencing was carried out using memory CD8+ T cells from PBMCs. The subset was: CD45RO+ cells pooled with CCR7-negative TemRA cells. The CDR3 DNA sequence: TGTGCCAGCAGCCCCGGGACTAGCTCCTACGAGCAGTACTTC. Translating it yields CASSPGTSSYEQYF.